This T cell receptor beta chain was sequenced for a study of long-term antiretroviral therapy in people with HIV. Sequencing used immunoSEQ v3.0 at survey level. Sequencing aimed to cover about 40,000-50,000 T-cell genomes per sample. TCRdb keeps only in-frame clones here, not all; method: immunoSEQ multiplex PCR. This sample has about 20,000 clones, with around 82% found just once. Among participants with HIV, every one received treatment in the United States. In the case of this clone: Antigen specificity is unknown.

Study-level results: Sampling of blood ran from the mid-2000s to the late 2010s, and older ART regimens were possibly in use.

The sequence derives from a man aged 35-49 years with HIV. The sequencing here drew on unsorted PBMCs, taken 2.4 years after starting antiretroviral therapy.

The CDR3 DNA reads TGTGCCAGCAGCTTAGCGAAGGGGGAACGCACAGATACGCAGTATTTT. This translates into CASSLAKGERTDTQYF. The rearrangement uses TRBV7-9 and TRBJ2-3, with a weak D call TRBD1 (6 bases). The CDR3 runs to 16 residues. Germline lookup yields CDR1 SEHNR and CDR2 FQNEAQ (reference sequence). The ends were cut back, 0 bases at V and 1 base at J, with 11 bases in the middle.